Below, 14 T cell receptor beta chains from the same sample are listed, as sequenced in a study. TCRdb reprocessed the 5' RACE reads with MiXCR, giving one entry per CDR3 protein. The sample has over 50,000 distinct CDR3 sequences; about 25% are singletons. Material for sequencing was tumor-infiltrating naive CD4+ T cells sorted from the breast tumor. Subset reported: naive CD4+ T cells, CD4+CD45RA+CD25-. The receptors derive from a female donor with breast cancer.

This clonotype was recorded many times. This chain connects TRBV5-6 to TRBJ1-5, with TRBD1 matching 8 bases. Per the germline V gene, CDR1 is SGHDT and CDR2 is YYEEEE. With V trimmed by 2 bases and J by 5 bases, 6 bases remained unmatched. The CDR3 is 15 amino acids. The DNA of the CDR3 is TGTGCCAGCAGCTTCGGCAGGGGGCACGATCAGCCCCAGCATTTT. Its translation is CASSFGRGHDQPQHF.

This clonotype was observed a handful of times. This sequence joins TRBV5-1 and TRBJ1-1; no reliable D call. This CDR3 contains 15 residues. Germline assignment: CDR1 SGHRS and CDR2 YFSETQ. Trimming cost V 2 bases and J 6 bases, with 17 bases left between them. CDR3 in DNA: TGCGCCAGCAGCTTAGCCCTCGAAGCGTTCTCTGAAGCTTTCTTT. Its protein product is CASSLALEAFSEAFF.

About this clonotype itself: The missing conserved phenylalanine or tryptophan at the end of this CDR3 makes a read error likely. This chain's CDR3 is CASSLEGDSPLHL. DNA for the CDR3: TGCGCCAGCAGCTTGGAAGGGGATTCACCCCTCCACCTT. The chain carries TRBV5-1 and TRBJ1-6; perhaps TRBD1 as D (5 bases). V was trimmed by 0 bases and J by 8 bases, leaving 6 bases between them. Germline V gives CDR1 SGHRS, CDR2 YFSETQ. This CDR3 is built from 13 residues.

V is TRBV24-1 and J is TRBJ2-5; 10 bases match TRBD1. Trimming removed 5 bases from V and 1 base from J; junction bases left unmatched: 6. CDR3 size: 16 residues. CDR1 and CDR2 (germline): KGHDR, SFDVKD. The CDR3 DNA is TGTGCCACCAGTGGCCCCGGGACAGGGGCCCAAGAGACCCAGTACTTC. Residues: CATSGPGTGAQETQYF.

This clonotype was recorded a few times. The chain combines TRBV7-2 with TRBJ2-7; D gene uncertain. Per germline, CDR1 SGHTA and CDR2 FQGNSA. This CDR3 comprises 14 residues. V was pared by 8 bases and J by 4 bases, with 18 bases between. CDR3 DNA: TGTGCCAGCGCGACCTACGCAACCGGATACGAGCAGTACTTC. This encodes CASATYATGYEQYF.

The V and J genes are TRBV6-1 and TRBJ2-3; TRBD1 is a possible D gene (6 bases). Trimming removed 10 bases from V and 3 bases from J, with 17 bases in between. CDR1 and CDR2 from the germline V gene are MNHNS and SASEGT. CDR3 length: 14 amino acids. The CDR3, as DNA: TGTGCCAACGCCCAGGGGATAGAGACAGATACGCAGTATTTT. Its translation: CANAQGIETDTQYF.

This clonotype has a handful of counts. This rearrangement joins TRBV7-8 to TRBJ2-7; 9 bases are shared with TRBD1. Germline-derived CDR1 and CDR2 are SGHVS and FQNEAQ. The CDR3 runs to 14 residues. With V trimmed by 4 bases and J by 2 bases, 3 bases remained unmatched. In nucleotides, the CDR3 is TGTGCCAGCAGCTCCGGGACAGGGACCTACGAGCAGTACTTC. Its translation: CASSSGTGTYEQYF.

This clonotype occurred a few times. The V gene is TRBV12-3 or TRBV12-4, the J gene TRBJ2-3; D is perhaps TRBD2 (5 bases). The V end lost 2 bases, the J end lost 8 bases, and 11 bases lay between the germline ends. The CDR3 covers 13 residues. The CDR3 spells CASSLRESVTQYF. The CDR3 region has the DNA TGTGCCAGCAGTTTAAGGGAGTCGGTTACGCAGTATTTT.

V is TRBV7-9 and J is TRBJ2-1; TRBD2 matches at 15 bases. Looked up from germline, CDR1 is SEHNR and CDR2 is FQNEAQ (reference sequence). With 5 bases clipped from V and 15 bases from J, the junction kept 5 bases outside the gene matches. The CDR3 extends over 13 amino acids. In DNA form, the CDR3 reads TGTGCCAGCAGCCCGGGGACTAGCGGGGGGCGGTTCTTC. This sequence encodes CASSPGTSGGRFF.

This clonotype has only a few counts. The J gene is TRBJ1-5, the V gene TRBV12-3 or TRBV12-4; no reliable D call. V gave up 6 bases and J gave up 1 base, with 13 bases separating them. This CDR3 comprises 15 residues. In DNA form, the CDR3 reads TGTGCCAGCAGCCGAGGGTTAAACAGCAATCAGCCCCAGCATTTT. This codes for CASSRGLNSNQPQHF.

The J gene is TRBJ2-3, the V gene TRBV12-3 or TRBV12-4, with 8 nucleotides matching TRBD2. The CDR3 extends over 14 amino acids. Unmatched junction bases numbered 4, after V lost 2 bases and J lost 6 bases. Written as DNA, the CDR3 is TGTGCCAGCAGTTTATTGGGCGGGAGGGATACGCAGTATTTT. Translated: CASSLLGGRDTQYF.

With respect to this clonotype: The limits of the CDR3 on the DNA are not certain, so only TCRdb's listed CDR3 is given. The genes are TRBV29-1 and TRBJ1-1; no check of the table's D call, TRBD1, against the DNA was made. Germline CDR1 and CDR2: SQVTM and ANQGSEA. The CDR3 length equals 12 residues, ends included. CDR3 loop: CSVVGGGSKASF.

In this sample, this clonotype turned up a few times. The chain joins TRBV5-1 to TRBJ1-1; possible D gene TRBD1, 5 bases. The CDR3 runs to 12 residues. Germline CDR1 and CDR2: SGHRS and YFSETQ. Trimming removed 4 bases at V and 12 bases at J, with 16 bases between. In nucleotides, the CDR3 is TGCGCCAGCAGCCCGCCGGGACGGACGACTTTCTTT. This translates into CASSPPGRTTFF. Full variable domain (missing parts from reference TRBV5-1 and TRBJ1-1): KAGVTQTPRYLIKTRGQQVTLSCSPISGHRSVSWYQQTPGQGLQFLFEYFSETQRNKGNFPGRFSGRQFSNSRSEMNVSTLELGDSALYLCASSPPGRTTFFGQGTRLTVV.

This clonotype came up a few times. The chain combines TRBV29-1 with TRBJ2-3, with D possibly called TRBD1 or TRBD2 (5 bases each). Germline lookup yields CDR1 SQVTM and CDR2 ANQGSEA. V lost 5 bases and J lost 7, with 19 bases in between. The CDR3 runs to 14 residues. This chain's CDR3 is CSVPPGTPGNTQYF. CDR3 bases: TGCAGCGTTCCTCCCGGGACCCCTGGGAATACGCAGTATTTT.